This TCR beta chain comes out of a study of blood T cell repertoires in COVID-19. The J segment lost 7 bases and the V segment lost 2 bases, leaving 7 bases of the junction unmatched. The CDR3 extends over 16 amino acids. Per the germline V gene, CDR1 is SGHRS and CDR2 is YFSETQ. Some clones are missing from TCRdb's copy, which holds only in-frame ones; the method was immunoSEQ multiplex PCR. The sample shows fewer than 200,000 clones, 80% to 90% of them seen only once. The receptor was derived from an older woman with COVID-19, enrolled during active disease. The sequenced material came from peripheral blood. The chain has TRBV5-1 and TRBJ2-1; 12 nucleotides agree with TRBD2. For the CDR3, the DNA is TGCGCCAGCAGCTTAGAGCTAGCGGGAGGGATTAATGAGCAGTTCTTC. As protein: CASSLELAGGINEQFF.